The 4 T cell receptor beta chains reported below all come from one sample, sequenced in a study of shared clonotypes between healthy human individuals. The protocol was immunoSEQ multiplex PCR, while the TCRdb copy is restricted to in-frame clones and leaves out a portion. The sample lists around 440,000 clones, roughly three quarters occurring once. Sequences were obtained from PBMCs. These receptors all come from a woman in her thirties or forties in good health. Some clones in this sample may be carry-over from other donors' samples.

This chain uses TRBV6-6 with TRBJ2-1; tentative D call: TRBD1 (5 bases). This CDR3 is 12 amino acids long. Trimming cost V 6 bases and J 8 bases, with 11 bases left between them. The germline V gene encodes CDR1 MNHNY and CDR2 SVGAGI (reference sequence). The CDR3 sequence: CASSSRADEQFF. CDR3 bases: TGTGCCAGCAGCTCCAGGGCGGATGAGCAGTTCTTC.

The V gene is TRBV7-8, the J gene TRBJ2-7; D unresolved. The V and J ends lost 1 base and 3 bases respectively, with 13 bases between them. The CDR3 has 15 amino acids. Germline V gives CDR1 SGHVS, CDR2 FQNEAQ. CDR3 sequence (DNA): TGTGCCAGCAGCTTAGTGCGGCAGGTAGTCTACGAGCAGTACTTC. Its translation is CASSLVRQVVYEQYF.

The genes are TRBV9 and TRBJ1-5, with 7 bases matching TRBD1. Germline CDR1 reads SGDLS; CDR2 reads YYNGEE. The CDR3 length is 15 residues. Trimming at V came to 2 bases and at J to 3 bases, leaving 5 bases not matched to a gene. CDR3 DNA: TGTGCCAGCAGCGTTGGACAGGCCTTCAATCAGCCCCAGCATTTT. It specifies CASSVGQAFNQPQHF.

Comment on this clone: A read error is likely here: a far larger clone is one base away. The chain couples TRBV13 to TRBJ2-7; D not certain. The germline V gene has CDR1 PRHDT and CDR2 FYEKMQ (reference sequence). The CDR3 runs 14 residues. V dropped 5 bases and J dropped 2 bases, with 13 bases sitting between them. The CDR3 sequence is CASSLTPYPYEQYF. The CDR3, as DNA: TGTGCCAGCAGCCTAACCCCCTACCCCTACGAGCAGTACTTC.